This T cell receptor (beta chain) was profiled in a study of T cell changes during pregnancy in multiple sclerosis. Germline V gene sequence: CDR1 MNHEY, CDR2 SVGAGI. The CDR3 totals 14 residues. V was pared by 5 bases and J by 5 bases, with 15 bases between. The data were produced by immunoSEQ multiplex PCR, yet TCRdb's version contains in-frame clones alone and is incomplete. This table has tens of thousands of clones, roughly 88% appearing once. This chain joins TRBV6-5 and TRBJ1-1; D unresolved. The sequenced sample was CD4+ T cells from peripheral blood mononuclear cells, obtained in the first trimester of pregnancy. This sequence originates from a female donor in good health, enrolled as a control in a pregnancy study. Here the CDR3 reads CASSPRLVLTEAFF. The CDR3 coding sequence is TGTGCCAGCAGTCCCAGACTCGTCTTGACTGAAGCTTTCTTT.